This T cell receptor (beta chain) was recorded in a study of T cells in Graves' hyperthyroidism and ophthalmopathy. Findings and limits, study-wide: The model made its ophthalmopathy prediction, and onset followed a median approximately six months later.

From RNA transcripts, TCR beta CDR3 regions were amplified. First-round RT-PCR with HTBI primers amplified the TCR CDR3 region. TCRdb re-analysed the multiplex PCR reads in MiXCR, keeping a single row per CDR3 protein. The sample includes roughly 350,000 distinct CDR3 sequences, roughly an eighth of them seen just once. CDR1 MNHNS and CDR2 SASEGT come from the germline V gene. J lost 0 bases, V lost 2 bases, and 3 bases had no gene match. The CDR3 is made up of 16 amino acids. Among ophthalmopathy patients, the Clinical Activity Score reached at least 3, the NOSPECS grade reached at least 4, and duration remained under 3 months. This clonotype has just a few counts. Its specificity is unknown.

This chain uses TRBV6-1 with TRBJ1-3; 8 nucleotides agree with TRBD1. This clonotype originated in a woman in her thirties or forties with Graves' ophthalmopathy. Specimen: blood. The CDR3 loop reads CASSETTGASGNTIYF. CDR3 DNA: TGTGCCAGCAGTGAAACGACAGGGGCCTCTGGAAACACCATATATTTT.